These T cell receptor beta chains were read from a single sample in a study of early T cells in non-severe SARS-CoV-2 infection. TCRdb used MiXCR to reprocess the 5' RACE reads, holding one entry per CDR3 protein. Altogether tens of thousands of distinct CDR3 sequences are present, 12% being singletons, with the ten largest covering roughly 6%. What was sequenced was whole blood. All receptors derive from an adult who was a healthcare worker with PCR-confirmed SARS-CoV-2 infection or an uninfected control (not recorded which). CDR3s leave out the opening cysteine and the closing phenylalanine or tryptophan.

TRBV6-2/TRBV6-3,ASIAGGRQETQY
TRBV15,VTSRPGANVLT
TRBV20-1,SAQSGFEKLF
TRBV10-2,ASKLAGGRSGTDTQY
TRBV7-3,ASSPSSYSYEQY
TRBV20-1,SARGTSGRDFHEQF
TRBV13,ASSPFSGRNTEAF
TRBV4-3,ASSQDFPGQTISPQETQY
TRBV7-6,ASSVTGGRQLTQY
TRBV20-1,SASTYGELF
TRBV6-2/TRBV6-3,ASSYARDRNYEQY
TRBV2,ASSKTAGELF
TRBV5-1,ASSPSNRVQSYEQY
TRBV19,ASSDYLGQRSYEQY
TRBV10-3,AIRDREGGQPQH
TRBV5-1,ASREGQIGTGELF
TRBV25-1,ASSETGYGYT